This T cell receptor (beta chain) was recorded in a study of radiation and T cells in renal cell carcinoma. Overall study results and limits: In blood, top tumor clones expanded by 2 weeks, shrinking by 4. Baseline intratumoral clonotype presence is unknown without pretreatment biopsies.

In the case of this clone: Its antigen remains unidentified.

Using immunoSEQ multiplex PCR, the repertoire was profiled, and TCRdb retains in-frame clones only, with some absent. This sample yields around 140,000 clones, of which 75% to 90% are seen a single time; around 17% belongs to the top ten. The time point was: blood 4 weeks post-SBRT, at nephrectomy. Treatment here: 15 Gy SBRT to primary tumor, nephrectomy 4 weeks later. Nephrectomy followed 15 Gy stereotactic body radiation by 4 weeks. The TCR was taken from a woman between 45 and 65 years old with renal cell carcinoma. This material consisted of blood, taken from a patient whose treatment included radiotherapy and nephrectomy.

CDR3 in amino acids: CASSGQGSTEAFF. The CDR3 region has the DNA TGCGCCAGCTCCGGACAGGGGTCCACTGAAGCTTTCTTT. This chain joins TRBV10-2 and TRBJ1-1; TRBD1 matches 9 bases. V shed 8 bases and J 4 bases; nucleotides not matched to a gene: 5. This CDR3 region has 13 residues. Germline values: CDR1 WSHSY, CDR2 SAAADI.